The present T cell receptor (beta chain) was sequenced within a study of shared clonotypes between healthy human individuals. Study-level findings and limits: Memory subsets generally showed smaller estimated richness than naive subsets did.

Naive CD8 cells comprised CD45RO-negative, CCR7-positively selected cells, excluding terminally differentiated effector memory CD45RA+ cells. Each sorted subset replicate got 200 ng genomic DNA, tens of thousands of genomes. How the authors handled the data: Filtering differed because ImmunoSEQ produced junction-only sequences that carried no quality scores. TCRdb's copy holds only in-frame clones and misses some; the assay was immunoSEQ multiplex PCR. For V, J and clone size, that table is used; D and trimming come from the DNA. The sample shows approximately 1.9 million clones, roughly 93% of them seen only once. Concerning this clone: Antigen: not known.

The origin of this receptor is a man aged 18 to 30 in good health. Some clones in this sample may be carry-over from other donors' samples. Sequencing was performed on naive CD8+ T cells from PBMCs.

The CDR3 loop reads CASSVEEGPNDTQYF. The CDR3 DNA is TGTGCCAGCAGCGTAGAGGAAGGGCCCAACGATACGCAGTATTTT. The rearrangement links TRBV9 to TRBJ2-3; D remains unclear. This CDR3 comprises 15 residues. CDR1 and CDR2 (germline): SGDLS, YYNGEE. With 0 bases removed from V and 6 bases from J, the gap between germline ends came to 14 bases.